This T cell receptor beta chain was documented in a study of technical replicates of blood from a handful of donors (dated by TCRdb to the late 2010s). Details on this clone: No antigen is known for it. Base qualities are not provided; no much larger clone lies one nucleotide away.

The library came from the immunoSEQ multiplex PCR assay. This is the immuneACCESS table as TCRdb keeps it, with only in-frame sequences that have V and J called. A part of the clones is gone; compared with another copy, unresolved V genes explain less than half, and the rest is unexplained. This sample is represented by some 82,000 clones; around 97% of them were singletons. More than 0.15% of the sample comes from the top ten. The CDR3 spans 16 residues, from the cysteine through the phenylalanine. Of all the DNA, just the CDR3 is kept, 48 bases in frame from base 1. A distance of 17 bases separates the germline ends of V and J, which lose 2 bases and 7 bases respectively. CDR1 and CDR2 are drawn from the germline V gene: MDHEN, SYDVKM.

In this chain, TRBV28 is recombined with TRBJ1-4; TRBD1 could be the D gene, as 5 bases match. Sequencing was done on a sample of T cells isolated from PBMCs. The receptor comes from a human donor in good health. CDR3 region: CASSLSGAGSREKLFF. The sequence in DNA is TGTGCCAGCAGTTTAAGCGGGGCCGGTAGTCGTGAAAAACTGTTTTTT.